The 29 T cell receptor beta chains below all came from one sample that was sequenced in a study of OX40 agonist ivuxolimab in advanced cancers. Clones were sequenced by immunoSEQ multiplex PCR, and TCRdb holds only the in-frame ones, with some missing. The data contain around 19,000 clones, roughly 80% of them singletons. Sequenced here: CD4+ or CD8+ T cells sorted from blood, sampled in a trial of the OX40 agonist ivuxolimab. The receptors were gathered from an adult with an advanced solid tumor such as melanoma, head and neck, liver or kidney cancer.

The rearrangement links TRBV5-4 to TRBJ1-5; 7 nucleotides line up with TRBD1. V gave up 4 bases and J gave up 3 bases; unmatched junction bases: 10. CDR1 is SGHNT, CDR2 YYREEE, per germline (reference sequence). The CDR3 contains 16 residues. CDR3: CASSQGSGTDNQPQHF. The CDR3 nucleotides are TGTGCCAGCAGCCAAGGGTCTGGGACAGACAATCAGCCCCAGCATTTT. Using reference TRBV5-4 and TRBJ1-5 for the parts outside the CDR3, the full variable domain is ETGVTQSPTHLIKTRGQQVTLRCSSQSGHNTVSWYQQALGQGPQFIFQYYREEENGRGNFPPRFSGLQFPNYSSELNVNALELDDSALYLCASSQGSGTDNQPQHFGDGTRLSIL.

The chain combines TRBV6-5 with TRBJ2-3; D remains ambiguous. The CDR3 runs to 15 residues. Germline CDR1 and CDR2: MNHEY and SVGAGI. V lost 6 bases and J 0 bases, leaving 13 bases between the germline ends. CDR3 in DNA: TGTGCCAGCAGCCCGCTGGAGACTAGCACAGATACGCAGTATTTT. Translating gives CASSPLETSTDTQYF.

The chain is built from TRBV4-2 and TRBJ1-2, with D unclear. Trimming left V 4 bases short and J 6 bases short, with 21 bases between. Per the germline V gene, CDR1 is LGHNA and CDR2 is YNFKEQ. The CDR3 sequence is 16 residues long. The CDR3 region has the DNA TGTGCCAGCAGCCTAATAAGTCGCGCACGGAAGGATGGCTACACCTTC. Translation: CASSLISRARKDGYTF.

This CDR3 is CASSLGGQSIFYGYTF. In nucleotides, the CDR3 is TGTGCCAGCAGCTTAGGGGGACAGTCGATTTTCTATGGCTACACCTTC. The chain employs TRBV7-9 and TRBJ1-2; 7 nucleotides align to TRBD1. The CDR3 sequence is 16 residues long. With V trimmed by 1 base and J by 4 bases, 9 bases remained unmatched. Per the germline V gene, CDR1 is SEHNR and CDR2 is FQNEAQ (reference sequence).

The chain has TRBV13 and TRBJ2-1, with TRBD1 matching over 7 bases. Germline V lookup: CDR1 PRHDT, CDR2 FYEKMQ (reference sequence). Losses at the gene ends were 4 bases for V and 2 bases for J; bases not matched to a gene: 8. This CDR3 spans 16 amino acids. This CDR3 reads CASSSQGQPPYNEQFF. The CDR3 DNA sequence: TGTGCCAGCAGCTCGCAGGGACAGCCACCCTACAATGAGCAGTTCTTC.

The chain is built from TRBV27 and TRBJ2-1, with 7 bases matching TRBD2. The CDR3 length is 13 residues. The V and J ends lost 5 bases and 9 bases, in that order; junction bases with no gene match: 7. Per germline, CDR1 MNHEY and CDR2 SMNVEV (reference sequence). CDR3 sequence reads: CASSPRLAREQFF. The CDR3 region has the DNA TGTGCCAGCAGTCCCCGACTAGCCCGTGAGCAGTTCTTC.

The chain uses TRBV19 and TRBJ2-7; 10 bases agree with TRBD1. V gave up 4 bases and J gave up 2 bases; unmatched junction bases: 8. The CDR3 runs to 16 residues. CDR1 and CDR2 (germline): LNHDA, SQIVND (reference sequence). This CDR3 reads CASSTLQDRGAYEQYF. CDR3 DNA sequence: TGTGCCAGTAGTACCCTCCAGGACAGGGGGGCCTACGAGCAGTACTTC.

The chain joins TRBV7-7 to TRBJ2-5; 10 bases are shared with TRBD2. This CDR3 comprises 15 residues. After removal of 3 bases from V and 3 bases from J, the junction contained 4 bases not matched to a gene. CDR1 and CDR2 from the germline V gene are SSHAT and FNYEAQ (reference sequence). For the CDR3, the DNA is TGTGCCAGCAGCTTCACTAGCGGGGAGAAAGAGACCCAGTACTTC. The encoded protein is CASSFTSGEKETQYF.

The chain carries TRBV25-1 and TRBJ2-4, with TRBD1 as a possible D gene (5 bases). CDR3 length equals 16 residues. CDR1 is MGHDK, CDR2 SYGVNS, per germline. V was clipped by 3 bases and J by 1 base, with 13 bases between them. The CDR3 is CASSDSQDGAKNIQYF. CDR3 DNA sequence: TGTGCCAGCAGTGATTCACAGGACGGCGCCAAAAACATTCAGTACTTC. Full variable domain (rest looked up from reference TRBV25-1 and TRBJ2-4): EADIYQTPRYLVIGTGKKITLECSQTMGHDKMYWYQQDPGMELHLIHYSYGVNSTEKGDLSSESTVSRIRTEHFPLTLESARPSHTSQYLCASSDSQDGAKNIQYFGAGTRLSVL.

This chain links TRBV28 with TRBJ2-7; the match to TRBD2 covers 7 bases. Germline V gene lookup returns CDR1 MDHEN and CDR2 SYDVKM. With 6 bases clipped from V and 1 base from J, the junction kept 9 bases outside the gene matches. The CDR3 has 15 amino acids. The CDR3 nucleotides read TGTGCCAGCAGCATCTCGGGGGGTCGATCCTACGAGCAGTACTTC. The encoded protein is CASSISGGRSYEQYF.

This clone appeared a single time. The V and J genes are TRBV5-6 and TRBJ2-1; D is unresolved. The CDR3 is 14 amino acids. Germline values: CDR1 SGHDT, CDR2 YYEEEE. Deletions cut 9 bases from V and 0 bases from J, with 13 bases between. The CDR3 reads CATIRMSSYNEQFF. The DNA for the CDR3 is TGTGCCACAATACGGATGAGCTCCTACAATGAGCAGTTCTTC.

This clone has just a few counts. Written as DNA, the CDR3 is TGTGCCAGCAGTTTACAGGGGCTAGATACGCAGTATTTT. As protein: CASSLQGLDTQYF. The genes are TRBV28 and TRBJ2-3; maybe TRBD1 (6 bases). CDR3 length: 13 residues. Germline V gene data show CDR1 as MDHEN and CDR2 as SYDVKM. Between the trimmed V and J ends, which lost 2 bases and 5 bases, there was a span of 8 bases.

This sequence joins TRBV4-2 and TRBJ1-2; the D is unclear. The germline CDR1 and CDR2 sequences are LGHNA and YNFKEQ. The V end was cut by 5 bases, the J end by 4 bases, with 20 bases between. The CDR3 runs 16 residues. The CDR3 DNA sequence: TGTGCCAGCAGCGAGATGAACAAAGGTTGGACCTATGGCTACACCTTC. It codes for CASSEMNKGWTYGYTF.

The V gene is TRBV6-1, the J gene TRBJ1-1; D remains unclear. Trimming took 2 bases from V and 1 from J, leaving 8 bases between them. CDR3 length: 14 residues. The germline CDR1 and CDR2 sequences are MNHNS and SASEGT. CDR3 sequence reads: CASSESAENTEAFF. The CDR3 region has the DNA TGTGCCAGCAGTGAATCGGCGGAGAACACTGAAGCTTTCTTT.

The rearrangement links TRBV5-5 to TRBJ2-7, with D possibly being TRBD1 (6 bases). V was trimmed by 0 bases and J by 3 bases, leaving 10 bases between them. Germline assignment: CDR1 SGHKS and CDR2 YYEKEE (reference sequence). The CDR3 is 14 residues long. In nucleotides, the CDR3 is TGTGCCAGCAGCTTGGTACACAGGGTCTACGAGCAGTACTTC. Protein product: CASSLVHRVYEQYF.

The chain is built from TRBV9 and TRBJ1-1, with D maybe TRBD1 (5 bases). Germline V CDR1 and CDR2: SGDLS, YYNGEE. This CDR3 is 14 amino acids long. V was clipped by 4 bases and J by 4 bases, with 14 bases between them. CDR3 sequence: CASSPFFGTTEAFF. CDR3 in DNA: TGTGCCAGCAGCCCCTTCTTCGGGACCACTGAAGCTTTCTTT. The full variable domain, in which reference TRBV9 and TRBJ1-1 provide the parts outside the CDR3, is DSGVTQTPKHLITATGQRVTLRCSPRSGDLSVYWYQQSLDQGLQFLIQYYNGEERAKGNILERFSAQQFPDLHSELNLSSLELGDSALYFCASSPFFGTTEAFFGQGTRLTVV.

CDR3: CASSYREGQEKLFF. CDR3 bases: TGTGCCAGCAGCTACCGGGAGGGCCAAGAAAAACTGTTTTTT. The chain links TRBV7-6 to TRBJ1-4; D is unresolved. Germline CDR1 SGHVS, CDR2 FNYEAQ. V shed 4 bases and J shed 8 bases, with 14 bases lying between them. The CDR3 contains 14 residues. The whole variable domain, remainder taken from reference TRBV7-6 and TRBJ1-4, is GAGVSQSPRYKVTKRGQDVALRCDPISGHVSLYWYRQALGQGPEFLTYFNYEAQQDKSGLPNDRFSAERPEGSISTLTIQRTEQRDSAMYRCASSYREGQEKLFFGSGTQLSVL.

This rearrangement joins TRBV19 to TRBJ2-1; the D call may be TRBD1 or TRBD2 (5 bases each). CDR3 length: 12 amino acids. Between the trimmed V and J ends, which lost 4 bases and 6 bases, there was a span of 7 bases. The germline gives CDR1 LNHDA, CDR2 SQIVND (reference sequence). The CDR3 bases are TGTGCCAGTAGTAGGGGGATCAATGAGCAGTTCTTC. Its protein product is CASSRGINEQFF.

This chain links TRBV14 with TRBJ2-7; D is ambiguous. Germline V CDR1 and CDR2: SGHDN, FVKESK. Between the trimmed V and J ends, which lost 1 base and 3 bases, there was a span of 19 bases. This CDR3 contains 17 residues. The CDR3 sequence is CASSQGPGRIDRYEQYF. The CDR3 DNA follows: TGTGCCAGCAGCCAAGGCCCCGGACGGATTGATCGCTACGAGCAGTACTTC.

This chain joins TRBV10-3 and TRBJ1-6; 10 nucleotides align to TRBD1. CDR1 ENHRY and CDR2 SYGVKD come from the germline V gene. The CDR3 has 15 amino acids. V lost 3 bases, J lost 5 bases, and 1 base stayed unmatched. Here the CDR3 reads CAISEGTGDNSPLHF. The CDR3 bases are TGTGCCATCAGTGAAGGGACAGGGGATAATTCACCCCTCCACTTT.

The chain couples TRBV5-6 to TRBJ2-2; 8 bases are shared with TRBD1. The germline CDR1 and CDR2 sequences are SGHDT and YYEEEE. With 2 bases clipped from V and 5 bases from J, the junction kept 5 bases outside the gene matches. This CDR3 is 15 amino acids long. The CDR3 protein is CASSFGTGTTGELFF. CDR3 DNA: TGTGCCAGCAGCTTCGGGACAGGTACAACCGGGGAGCTGTTTTTT.

The chain couples TRBV29-1 to TRBJ2-7; a possible D gene is TRBD1 (6 bases). Trimming pared 1 base from V and 3 bases from J, leaving 13 bases between. Germline CDR1 SQVTM, CDR2 ANQGSEA. CDR3 length: 14 amino acids. The CDR3 loop is CSVEVSDSGYEQYF. The CDR3 DNA sequence: TGCAGCGTTGAAGTATCGGACAGTGGCTACGAGCAGTACTTC.

This clone was detected only a few times. The J gene is TRBJ1-5, the V gene TRBV27; TRBD1 might be the D (6 bases). The CDR3 contains 14 residues. Trimming cost V 4 bases and J 3 bases, with 10 bases left between them. In germline, CDR1 is MNHEY, CDR2 SMNVEV (reference sequence). In DNA form, the CDR3 reads TGTGCCAGCAGTTCACAGGGCCCCAATCAGCCCCAGCATTTT. Protein sequence: CASSSQGPNQPQHF.

The chain couples TRBV25-1 to TRBJ2-7; possible D gene TRBD1, 6 bases. CDR1 and CDR2 from the germline V gene are MGHDK and SYGVNS. Trimming removed 7 bases from V and 5 bases from J, with 6 bases in between. This CDR3 contains 10 residues. This CDR3 reads CASTGDEQYF. The CDR3 nucleotides are TGTGCCAGCACAGGGGACGAGCAGTACTTC.

The chain is built from TRBV5-1 and TRBJ1-1, with 8 bases matching TRBD1. The V and J ends lost 4 bases and 0 bases, in that order; junction bases with no gene match: 2. From germline, CDR1 is SGHRS and CDR2 YFSETQ. The CDR3 length is 14 residues. This CDR3 is CASSPDRVNTEAFF. The CDR3 DNA follows: TGCGCCAGCAGCCCGGACAGGGTGAACACTGAAGCTTTCTTT.

The chain carries TRBV7-9 and TRBJ2-7; 7 bases fit TRBD1. Germline V gives CDR1 SEHNR, CDR2 FQNEAQ (reference sequence). This CDR3 comprises 15 residues. V gave up 1 base and J gave up 3 bases; unmatched junction bases: 6. CDR3 DNA sequence: TGTGCCAGCAGCTTAGGAACAGGGGTTCGCTACGAGCAGTACTTC. Its translation is CASSLGTGVRYEQYF.

The chain couples TRBV28 to TRBJ2-7, with D perhaps matching TRBD1 (5 bases). Trimming stripped 7 bases from V and 10 bases from J, with 17 bases between. CDR3 length equals 12 residues. Per the germline V gene, CDR1 is MDHEN and CDR2 is SYDVKM. As DNA, the CDR3 is TGTGCCAGCACCCCGCCTAGGGGAAAACAGTACTTC. Translating gives CASTPPRGKQYF.

In this sample, this clone turned up once. V usage is TRBV28 and J usage is TRBJ2-2, with D hard to call. V gave up 3 bases and J gave up 6 bases, with 5 bases separating them. The CDR3 is made up of 12 amino acids. Germline CDR1 and CDR2: MDHEN and SYDVKM. CDR3 loop: CASSFRSGELFF. The CDR3 region has the DNA TGTGCCAGCAGTTTTAGGTCCGGGGAGCTGTTTTTT.

J is TRBJ2-1 and V is TRBV19, with D possibly being TRBD1 (7 bases). The CDR3 is 15 amino acids. Trimming took off 4 bases at V and 2 bases at J, with 12 bases between the two ends. CDR1 LNHDA and CDR2 SQIVND come from the germline V gene (reference sequence). The CDR3 region has the DNA TGTGCCAGTAGTACCTCAGGGGGGACCTACAATGAGCAGTTCTTC. This sequence encodes CASSTSGGTYNEQFF. Together with reference TRBV19 and TRBJ2-1, the CDR3 gives the full variable domain: DGGITQSPKYLFRKEGQNVTLSCEQNLNHDAMYWYRQDPGQGLRLIYYSQIVNDFQKGDIAEGYSVSREKKESFPLTVTSAQKNPTAFYLCASSTSGGTYNEQFFGPGTRLTVL.